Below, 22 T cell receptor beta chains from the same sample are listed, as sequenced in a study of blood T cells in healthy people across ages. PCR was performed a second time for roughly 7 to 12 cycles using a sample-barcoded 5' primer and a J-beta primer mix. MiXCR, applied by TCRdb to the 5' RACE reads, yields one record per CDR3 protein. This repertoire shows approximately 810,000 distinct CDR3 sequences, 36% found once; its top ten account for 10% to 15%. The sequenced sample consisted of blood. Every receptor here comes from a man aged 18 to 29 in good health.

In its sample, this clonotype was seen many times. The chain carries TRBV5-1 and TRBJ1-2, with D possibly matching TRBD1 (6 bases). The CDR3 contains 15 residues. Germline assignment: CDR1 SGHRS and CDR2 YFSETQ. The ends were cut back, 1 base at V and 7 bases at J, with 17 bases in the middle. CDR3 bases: TGCGCCAGCAGCTTGACAAACAGAGGGGGACCTGGCTACACCTTC. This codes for CASSLTNRGGPGYTF.

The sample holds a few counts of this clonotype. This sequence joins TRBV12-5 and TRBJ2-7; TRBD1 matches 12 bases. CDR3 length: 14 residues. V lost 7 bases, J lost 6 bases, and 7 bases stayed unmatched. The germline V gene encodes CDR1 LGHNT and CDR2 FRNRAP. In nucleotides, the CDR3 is TGTGCTAGTGCCATCGGGACAGGGGGCTCCGAGCAGTACTTC. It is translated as CASAIGTGGSEQYF.

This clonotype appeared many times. The chain's CDR3 is CSARDDGSGIDEQFF. The CDR3 DNA is TGCAGTGCTAGAGATGACGGTAGCGGGATCGATGAGCAGTTCTTC. The chain employs TRBV20-1 and TRBJ2-1, with TRBD2 matching 8 bases. Germline V gene sequence: CDR1 DFQATT, CDR2 SNEGSKA (reference sequence). The ends lost 0 bases at V and 8 bases at J; junction bases unmatched: 9. The CDR3 runs to 15 residues.

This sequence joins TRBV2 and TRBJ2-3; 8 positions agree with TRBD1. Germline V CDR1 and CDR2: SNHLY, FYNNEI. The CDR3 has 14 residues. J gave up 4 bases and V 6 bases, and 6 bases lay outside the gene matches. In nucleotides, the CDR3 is TGTGCCAGCAGAATAACAGGGGGTTCAGATACGCAGTATTTT. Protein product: CASRITGGSDTQYF.

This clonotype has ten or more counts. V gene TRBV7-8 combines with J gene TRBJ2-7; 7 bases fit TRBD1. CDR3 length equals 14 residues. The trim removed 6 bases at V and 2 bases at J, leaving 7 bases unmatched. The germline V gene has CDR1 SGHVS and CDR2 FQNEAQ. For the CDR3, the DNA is TGTGCCAGCAGTGAAAGGACAGGAGCCTACGAGCAGTACTTC. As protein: CASSERTGAYEQYF.

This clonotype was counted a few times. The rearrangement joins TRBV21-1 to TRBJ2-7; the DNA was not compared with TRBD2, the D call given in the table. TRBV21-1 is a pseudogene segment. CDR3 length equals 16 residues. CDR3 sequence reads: CASSKEGPSSSYEQYF. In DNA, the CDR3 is TGTGCCAGCAGCAAAGAGGGTCCTTCTAGCTCCTACGAGCAGTACTTC.

The CDR3 loop reads CASSYSTGTGGTEAFF. The CDR3 DNA sequence: TGTGCCAGCAGTTATTCGACCGGGACAGGGGGCACTGAAGCTTTCTTT. The chain recombines TRBV6-5 with TRBJ1-1; 11 bases line up with TRBD1. Germline V CDR1 and CDR2: MNHEY, SVGAGI. After removal of 3 bases from V and 4 bases from J, the junction contained 7 bases not matched to a gene. The CDR3 loop spans 16 amino acids.

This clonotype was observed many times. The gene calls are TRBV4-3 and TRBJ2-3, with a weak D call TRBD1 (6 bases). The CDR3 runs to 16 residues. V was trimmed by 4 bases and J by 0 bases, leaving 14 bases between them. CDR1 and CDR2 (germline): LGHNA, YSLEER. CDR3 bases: TGCGCCAGCAGCCCAAGGGGGACGGCTAGCACAGATACGCAGTATTTT. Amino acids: CASSPRGTASTDTQYF.

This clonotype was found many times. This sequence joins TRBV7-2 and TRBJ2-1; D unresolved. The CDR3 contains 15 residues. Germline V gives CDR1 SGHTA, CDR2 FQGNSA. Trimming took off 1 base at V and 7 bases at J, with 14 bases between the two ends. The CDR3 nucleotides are TGTGCCAGCAGCTTAGTGGCGTACGTTGGGAATGAGCAGTTCTTC. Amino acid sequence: CASSLVAYVGNEQFF.

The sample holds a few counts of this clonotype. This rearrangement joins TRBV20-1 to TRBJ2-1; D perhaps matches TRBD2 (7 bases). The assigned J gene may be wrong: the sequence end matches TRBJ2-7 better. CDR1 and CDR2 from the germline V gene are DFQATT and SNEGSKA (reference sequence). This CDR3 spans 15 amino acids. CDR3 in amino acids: CSAPQGGDSYNEQYF. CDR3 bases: TGCAGTGCTCCCCAAGGGGGGGATTCCTACAATGAGCAGTACTTC.

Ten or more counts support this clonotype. The CDR3 nucleotides are TGTGCCAGCACCCTACTAGCGGCGCAAGAGACCCAGTACTTC. It codes for CASTLLAAQETQYF. The chain links TRBV12-3 or TRBV12-4 to TRBJ2-5; 8 nucleotides match TRBD2. The CDR3 is 14 residues long. V dropped 7 bases and J dropped 2; count of bases not matched to a gene: 6.

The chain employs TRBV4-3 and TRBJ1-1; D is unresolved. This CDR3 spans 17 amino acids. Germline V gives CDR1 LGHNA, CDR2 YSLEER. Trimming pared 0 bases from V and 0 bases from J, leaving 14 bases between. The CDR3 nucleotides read TGCGCCAGCAGCCAAGATCTCCTAAAACAGATGAACACTGAAGCTTTCTTT. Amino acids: CASSQDLLKQMNTEAFF.

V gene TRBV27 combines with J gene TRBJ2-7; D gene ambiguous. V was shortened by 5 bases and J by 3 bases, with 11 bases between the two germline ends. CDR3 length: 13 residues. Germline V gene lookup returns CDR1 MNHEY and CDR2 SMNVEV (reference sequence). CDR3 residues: CASSVGRIYEQYF. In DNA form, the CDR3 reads TGTGCCAGCAGTGTAGGCAGGATCTACGAGCAGTACTTC.

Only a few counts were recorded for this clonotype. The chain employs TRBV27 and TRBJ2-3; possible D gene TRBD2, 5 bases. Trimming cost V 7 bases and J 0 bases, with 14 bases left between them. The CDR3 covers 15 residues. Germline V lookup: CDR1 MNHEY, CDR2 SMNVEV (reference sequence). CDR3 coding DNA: TGTGCCAGCACCGCCGGAGGAGCTAGCACAGATACGCAGTATTTT. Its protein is CASTAGGASTDTQYF.

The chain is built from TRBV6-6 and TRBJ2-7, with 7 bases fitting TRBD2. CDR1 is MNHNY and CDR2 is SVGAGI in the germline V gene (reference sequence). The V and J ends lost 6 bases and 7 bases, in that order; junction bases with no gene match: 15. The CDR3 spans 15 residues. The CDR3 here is CASRLTEAGVSEQYF. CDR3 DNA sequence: TGTGCCAGCAGACTGACTGAGGCGGGGGTATCGGAGCAGTACTTC.

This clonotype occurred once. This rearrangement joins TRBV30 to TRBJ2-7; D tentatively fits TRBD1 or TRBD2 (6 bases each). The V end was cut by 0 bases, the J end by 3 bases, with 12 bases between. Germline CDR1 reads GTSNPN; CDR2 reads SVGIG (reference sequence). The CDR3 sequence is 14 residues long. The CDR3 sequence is CAWSVGGHRYEQYF. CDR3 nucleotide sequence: TGTGCCTGGAGTGTAGGGGGGCACCGCTACGAGCAGTACTTC.

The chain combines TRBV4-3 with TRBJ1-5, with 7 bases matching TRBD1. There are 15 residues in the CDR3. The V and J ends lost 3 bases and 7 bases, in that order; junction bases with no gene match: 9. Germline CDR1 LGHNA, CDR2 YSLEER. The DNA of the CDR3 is TGCGCCAGCAGCCAGGAACAGGGGAGAGGGCAGCCCCAGCATTTT. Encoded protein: CASSQEQGRGQPQHF.

CDR3 sequence: CASSSFGYEQYF. In DNA, the CDR3 is TGTGCCAGCAGCTCCTTTGGCTACGAGCAGTACTTC. The chain has TRBV7-9 and TRBJ2-7; no clear D. This CDR3 is 12 amino acids long. Trimming removed 4 bases from V and 3 bases from J, with 7 bases in between. CDR1 and CDR2 (germline): SEHNR, FQNEAQ (reference sequence).

DNA for the CDR3: TGTGCCAGCAATTCAGGGGGCCCGAACACTGAAGCTTTCTTT. It encodes CASNSGGPNTEAFF. V and J are TRBV7-9 and TRBJ1-1; 8 nucleotides line up with TRBD1. V shed 7 bases and J 1 base; nucleotides not matched to a gene: 5. The CDR3 runs 14 residues. Germline V gene sequence: CDR1 SEHNR, CDR2 FQNEAQ (reference sequence).

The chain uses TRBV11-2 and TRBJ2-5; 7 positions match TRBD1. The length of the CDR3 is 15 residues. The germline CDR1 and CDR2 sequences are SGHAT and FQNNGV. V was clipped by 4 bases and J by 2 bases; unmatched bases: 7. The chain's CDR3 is CASSYRTGVQETQYF. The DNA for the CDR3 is TGTGCCAGCAGCTATCGGACAGGCGTACAAGAGACCCAGTACTTC.

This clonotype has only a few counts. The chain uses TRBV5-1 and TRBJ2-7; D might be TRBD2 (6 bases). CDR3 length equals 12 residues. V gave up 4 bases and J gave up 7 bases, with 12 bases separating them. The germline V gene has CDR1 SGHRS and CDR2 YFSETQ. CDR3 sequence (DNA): TGCGCCAGCAGCCGCACTAGCAATGAGCAGTACTTC. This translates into CASSRTSNEQYF. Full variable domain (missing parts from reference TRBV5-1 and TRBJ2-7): KAGVTQTPRYLIKTRGQQVTLSCSPISGHRSVSWYQQTPGQGLQFLFEYFSETQRNKGNFPGRFSGRQFSNSRSEMNVSTLELGDSALYLCASSRTSNEQYFGPGTRLTVT.

Here the CDR3 DNA reads TGTGCCAGCAGCTGGGGGGCTAGCGGGGGAAACAATGAGCAGTTCTTC. Translation: CASSWGASGGNNEQFF. The J gene is TRBJ2-1, the V gene TRBV7-6; 10 nucleotides agree with TRBD2. The germline CDR1 and CDR2 sequences are SGHVS and FNYEAQ. The CDR3 has 16 amino acids. The junction had 8 bases not matched to a gene; V was cut back by 4 bases and J by 5 bases.